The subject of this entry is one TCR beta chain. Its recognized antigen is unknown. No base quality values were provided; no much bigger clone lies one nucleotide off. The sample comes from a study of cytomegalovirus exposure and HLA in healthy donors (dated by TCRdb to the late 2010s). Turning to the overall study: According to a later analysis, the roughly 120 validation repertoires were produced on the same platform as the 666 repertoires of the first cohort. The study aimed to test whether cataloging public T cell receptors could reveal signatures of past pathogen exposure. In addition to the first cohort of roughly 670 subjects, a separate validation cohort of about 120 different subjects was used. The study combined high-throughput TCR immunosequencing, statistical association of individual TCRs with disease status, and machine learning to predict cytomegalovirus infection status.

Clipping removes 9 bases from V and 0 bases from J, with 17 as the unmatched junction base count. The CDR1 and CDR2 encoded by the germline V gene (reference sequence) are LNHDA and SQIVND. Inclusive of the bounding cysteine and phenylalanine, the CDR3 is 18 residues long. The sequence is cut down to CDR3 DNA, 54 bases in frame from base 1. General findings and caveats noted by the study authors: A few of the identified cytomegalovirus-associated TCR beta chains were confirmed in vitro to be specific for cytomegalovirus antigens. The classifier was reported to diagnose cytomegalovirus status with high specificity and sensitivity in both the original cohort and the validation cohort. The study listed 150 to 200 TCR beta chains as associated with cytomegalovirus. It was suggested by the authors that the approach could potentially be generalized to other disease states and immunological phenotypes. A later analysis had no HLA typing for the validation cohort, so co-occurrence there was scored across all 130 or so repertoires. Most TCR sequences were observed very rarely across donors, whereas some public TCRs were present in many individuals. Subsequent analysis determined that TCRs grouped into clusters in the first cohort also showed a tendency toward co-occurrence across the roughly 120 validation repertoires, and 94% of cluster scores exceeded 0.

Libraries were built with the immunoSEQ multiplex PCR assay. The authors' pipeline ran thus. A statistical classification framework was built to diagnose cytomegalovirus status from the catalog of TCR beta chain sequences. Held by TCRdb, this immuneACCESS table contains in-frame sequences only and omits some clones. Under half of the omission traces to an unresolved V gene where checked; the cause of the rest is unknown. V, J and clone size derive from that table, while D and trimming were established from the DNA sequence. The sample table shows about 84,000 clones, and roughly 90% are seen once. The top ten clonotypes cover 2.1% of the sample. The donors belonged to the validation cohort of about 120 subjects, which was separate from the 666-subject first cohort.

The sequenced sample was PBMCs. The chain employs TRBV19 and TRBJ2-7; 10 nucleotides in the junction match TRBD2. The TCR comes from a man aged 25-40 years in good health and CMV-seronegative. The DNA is TGTGCCAGCTCCGACTGGAGGACTAGCGGAGATAGCTCCTACGAGCAGTACTTC. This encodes CASSDWRTSGDSSYEQYF.